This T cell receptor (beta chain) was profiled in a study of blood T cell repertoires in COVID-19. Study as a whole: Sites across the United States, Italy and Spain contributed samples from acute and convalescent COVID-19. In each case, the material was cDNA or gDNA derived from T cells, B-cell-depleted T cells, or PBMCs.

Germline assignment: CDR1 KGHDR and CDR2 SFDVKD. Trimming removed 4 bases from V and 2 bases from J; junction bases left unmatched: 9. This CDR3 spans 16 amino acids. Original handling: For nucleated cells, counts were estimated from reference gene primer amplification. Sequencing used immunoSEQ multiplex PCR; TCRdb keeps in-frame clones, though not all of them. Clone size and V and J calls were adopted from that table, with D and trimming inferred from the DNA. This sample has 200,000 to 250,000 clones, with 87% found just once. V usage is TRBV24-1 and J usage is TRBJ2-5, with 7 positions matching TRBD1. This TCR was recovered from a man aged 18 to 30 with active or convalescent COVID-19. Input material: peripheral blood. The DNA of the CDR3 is TGTGCCACCAGTGACCTGCGACAGGGTCAACAAGAGACCCAGTACTTC. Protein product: CATSDLRQGQQETQYF.